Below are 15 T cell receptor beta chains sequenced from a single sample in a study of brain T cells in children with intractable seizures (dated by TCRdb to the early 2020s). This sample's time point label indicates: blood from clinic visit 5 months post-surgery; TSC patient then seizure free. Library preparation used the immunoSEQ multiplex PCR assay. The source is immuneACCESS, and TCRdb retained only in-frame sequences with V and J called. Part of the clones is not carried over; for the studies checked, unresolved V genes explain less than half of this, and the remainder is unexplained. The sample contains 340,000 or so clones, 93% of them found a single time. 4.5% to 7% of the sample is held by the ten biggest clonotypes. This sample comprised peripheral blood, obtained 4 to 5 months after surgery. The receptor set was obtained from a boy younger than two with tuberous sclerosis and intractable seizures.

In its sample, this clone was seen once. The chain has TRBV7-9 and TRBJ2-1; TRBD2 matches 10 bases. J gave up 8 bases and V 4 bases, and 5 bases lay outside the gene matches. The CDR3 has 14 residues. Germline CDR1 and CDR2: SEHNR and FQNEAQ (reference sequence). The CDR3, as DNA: TGTGCCAGCAGCTCTAGCGGGAGTACCTATGAGCAGTTCTTC. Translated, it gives CASSSSGSTYEQFF. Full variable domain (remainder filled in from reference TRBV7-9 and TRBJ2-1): DTGVSQNPRHKITKRGQNVTFRCDPISEHNRLYWYRQTLGQGPEFLTYFQNEAQLEKSRLLSDRFSAERPKGSFSTLEIQRTEQGDSAMYLCASSSSGSTYEQFFGPGTRLTVL.

The CDR3 sequence is CAWSVGTGAAFF. DNA for the CDR3: TGTGCCTGGAGTGTAGGGACAGGTGCGGCTTTCTTT. The chain employs TRBV30 and TRBJ1-1; TRBD1 matches at 8 bases. The CDR3 is made up of 12 amino acids. Looked up from germline, CDR1 is GTSNPN and CDR2 is SVGIG (reference sequence). After removal of 0 bases from V and 11 bases from J, the junction contained 5 bases not matched to a gene.

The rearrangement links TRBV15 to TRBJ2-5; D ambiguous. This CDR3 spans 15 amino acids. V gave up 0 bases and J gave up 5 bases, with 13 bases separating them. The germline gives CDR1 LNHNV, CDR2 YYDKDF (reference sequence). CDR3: CATSRDLGSPETQYF. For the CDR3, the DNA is TGTGCCACCAGCAGAGATCTGGGCAGTCCCGAGACCCAGTACTTC. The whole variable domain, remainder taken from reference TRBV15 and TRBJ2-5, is DAMVIQNPRYQVTQFGKPVTLSCSQTLNHNVMYWYQQKSSQAPKLLFHYYDKDFNNEADTPDNFQSRRPNTSFCFLDIRSPGLGDTAMYLCATSRDLGSPETQYFGPGTRLLVL.

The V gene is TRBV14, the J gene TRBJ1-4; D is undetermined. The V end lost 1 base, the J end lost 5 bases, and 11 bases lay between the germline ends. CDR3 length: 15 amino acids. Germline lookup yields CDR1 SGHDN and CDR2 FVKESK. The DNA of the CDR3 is TGTGCCAGCAGCCAAGCAGGACGGAGAAATGAAAAACTGTTTTTT. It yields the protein CASSQAGRRNEKLFF.

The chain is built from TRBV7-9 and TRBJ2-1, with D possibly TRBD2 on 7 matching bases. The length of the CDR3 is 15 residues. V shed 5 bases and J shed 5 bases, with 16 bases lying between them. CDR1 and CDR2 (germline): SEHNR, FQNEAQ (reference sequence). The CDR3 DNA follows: TGTGCCAGCAGCCGTGAAGTCGGGGGGCACAATGAGCAGTTCTTC. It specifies CASSREVGGHNEQFF.

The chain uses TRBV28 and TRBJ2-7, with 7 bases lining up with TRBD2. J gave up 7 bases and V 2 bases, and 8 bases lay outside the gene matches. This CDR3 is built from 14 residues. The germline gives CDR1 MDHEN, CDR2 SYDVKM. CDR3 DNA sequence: TGTGCCAGCAGTTTACCGCGACTAGCTTCTGAGCAGTACTTC. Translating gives CASSLPRLASEQYF.

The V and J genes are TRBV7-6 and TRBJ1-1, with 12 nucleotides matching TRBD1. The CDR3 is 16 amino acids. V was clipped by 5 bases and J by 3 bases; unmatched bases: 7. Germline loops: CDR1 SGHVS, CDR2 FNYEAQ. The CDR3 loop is CASSPLGQGADTEAFF. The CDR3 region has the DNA TGTGCCAGCAGCCCACTGGGACAGGGGGCCGACACTGAAGCTTTCTTT. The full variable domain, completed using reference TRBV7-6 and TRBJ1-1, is GAGVSQSPRYKVTKRGQDVALRCDPISGHVSLYWYRQALGQGPEFLTYFNYEAQQDKSGLPNDRFSAERPEGSISTLTIQRTEQRDSAMYRCASSPLGQGADTEAFFGQGTRLTVV.

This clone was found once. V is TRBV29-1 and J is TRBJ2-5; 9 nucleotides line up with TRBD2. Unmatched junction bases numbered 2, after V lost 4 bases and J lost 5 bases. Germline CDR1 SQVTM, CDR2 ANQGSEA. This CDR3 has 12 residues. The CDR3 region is CSVVTSGETQYF. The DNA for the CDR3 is TGCAGCGTTGTAACTAGCGGGGAGACCCAGTACTTC. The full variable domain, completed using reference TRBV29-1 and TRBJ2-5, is SAVISQKPSRDICQRGTSLTIQCQVDSQVTMMFWYRQQPGQSLTLIATANQGSEATYESGFVIDKFPISRPNLTFSTLTVSNMSPEDSSIYLCSVVTSGETQYFGPGTRLLVL.

The CDR3: CAISVGTGDGYTF. DNA for the CDR3: TGTGCCATCAGTGTTGGGACAGGGGATGGCTACACCTTC. J is TRBJ1-2 and V is TRBV10-3, with 10 bases matching TRBD1. Germline CDR1 reads ENHRY; CDR2 reads SYGVKD. The V gene end was trimmed by 4 bases and the J gene end by 6 bases; junction bases not matched to a gene: 2. This CDR3 contains 13 residues.

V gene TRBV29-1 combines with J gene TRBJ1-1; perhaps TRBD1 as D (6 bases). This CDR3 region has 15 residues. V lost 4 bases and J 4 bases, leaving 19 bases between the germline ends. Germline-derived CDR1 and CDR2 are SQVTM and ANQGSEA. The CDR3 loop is CSVVGRAKGGTEAFF. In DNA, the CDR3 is TGCAGCGTTGTGGGGAGGGCCAAGGGGGGCACTGAAGCTTTCTTT.

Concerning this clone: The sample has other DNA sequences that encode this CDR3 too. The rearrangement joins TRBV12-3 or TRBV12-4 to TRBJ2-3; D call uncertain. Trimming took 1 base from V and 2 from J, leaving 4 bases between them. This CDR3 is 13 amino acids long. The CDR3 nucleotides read TGTGCCAGCAGTTTAGTACTCACAGATACGCAGTATTTT. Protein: CASSLVLTDTQYF.

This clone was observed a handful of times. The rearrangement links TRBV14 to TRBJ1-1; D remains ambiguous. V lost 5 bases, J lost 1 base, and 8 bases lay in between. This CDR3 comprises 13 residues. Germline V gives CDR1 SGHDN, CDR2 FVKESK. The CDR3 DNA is TGTGCCAGCAGCGCGATAGGGAACACTGAAGCTTTCTTT. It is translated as CASSAIGNTEAFF.

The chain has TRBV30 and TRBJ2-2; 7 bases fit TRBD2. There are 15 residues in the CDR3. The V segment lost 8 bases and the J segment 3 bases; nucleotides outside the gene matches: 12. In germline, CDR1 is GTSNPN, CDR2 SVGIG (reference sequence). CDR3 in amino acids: CARPSLAVHTGELFF. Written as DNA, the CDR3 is TGTGCCCGCCCGTCCCTAGCGGTTCACACCGGGGAGCTGTTTTTT.

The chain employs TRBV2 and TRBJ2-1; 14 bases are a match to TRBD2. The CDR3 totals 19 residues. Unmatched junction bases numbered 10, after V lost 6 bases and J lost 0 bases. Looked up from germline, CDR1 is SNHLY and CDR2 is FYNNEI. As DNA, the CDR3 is TGTGCCAGCAGAGACCCGGGACTAGCGGGAGCGCGCTCCTACAATGAGCAGTTCTTC. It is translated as CASRDPGLAGARSYNEQFF.

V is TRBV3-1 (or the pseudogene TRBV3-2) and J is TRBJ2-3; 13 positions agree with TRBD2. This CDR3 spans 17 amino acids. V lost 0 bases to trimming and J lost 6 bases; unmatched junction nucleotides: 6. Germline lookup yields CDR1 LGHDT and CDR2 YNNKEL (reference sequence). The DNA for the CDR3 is TGTGCCAGCAGCCAAGAAACTAGCGGGAGGGTATCGGATACGCAGTATTTT. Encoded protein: CASSQETSGRVSDTQYF.